The present T cell receptor beta chain was sequenced within a study of T-cell reconstitution after alpha-beta-depleted transplantation in children. This clonotype was seen more than once but under ten times. V was cut by 7 bases and J by 2 bases, with 16 bases left in between. The CDR3 contains 15 residues. From germline, CDR1 is SNHLY and CDR2 FYNNEI. TCRbeta library preparation incorporated unique molecular identifiers. One entry per CDR3 protein results from TCRdb running MiXCR on the PCR reads. The table includes roughly 590,000 distinct CDR3 sequences, around 16% detected once. The rearrangement links TRBV2 to TRBJ2-3; D is possibly TRBD1 (5 bases). The sequenced sample was PBMCs from the stem cell graft donor, obtained from the stem cell graft. This receptor was identified in a human donor who donated a stem cell graft to a child with acute myeloid leukemia. CDR3 sequence: CASKGVLGTTDTQYF. CDR3 nucleotide sequence: TGTGCCAGCAAAGGGGTCCTGGGCACCACAGATACGCAGTATTTT.